What follows are 31 T cell receptor beta chains derived from one specimen sequenced in a study of blood T cell repertoires in COVID-19. The protocol was immunoSEQ multiplex PCR, while the TCRdb copy is restricted to in-frame clones and leaves out a portion. In the table there are some 44,000 clones, about 92% of which are singletons. The specimen was peripheral blood. The origin of the receptors is a human donor in a cohort sampled during active COVID-19.

This chain uses TRBV30 with TRBJ1-1; TRBD1 matches at 9 bases. With V trimmed by 4 bases and J by 9 bases, 18 bases remained unmatched. The CDR3 sequence is 16 residues long. The germline gives CDR1 GTSNPN, CDR2 SVGIG (reference sequence). The CDR3 sequence is CAWTGPTGQGGRKAFF. The CDR3 nucleotides are TGTGCCTGGACAGGACCTACGGGACAGGGCGGGAGGAAAGCTTTCTTT.

This clone was seen once. The chain carries TRBV11-2 and TRBJ2-5, with 8 bases identical to TRBD2. CDR1 is SGHAT and CDR2 is FQNNGV in the germline V gene. The CDR3 has 16 amino acids. V shed 2 bases, J shed 2 bases, and the junction held 7 bases outside the gene matches. The CDR3 sequence: CASSLFSGGPQETQYF. The CDR3 DNA reads as TGTGCCAGCAGCTTATTTTCGGGGGGGCCTCAAGAGACCCAGTACTTC.

This chain connects TRBV5-1 to TRBJ2-7; possible D gene TRBD2, 7 bases. V shed 4 bases and J shed 3 bases, with 14 bases lying between them. The CDR3 totals 14 residues. Looked up from germline, CDR1 is SGHRS and CDR2 is YFSETQ. The CDR3 spells CASSLQGLIYEQYF. The CDR3 nucleotides read TGCGCCAGCAGCCTACAGGGACTAATCTACGAGCAGTACTTC.

V gene TRBV5-1 combines with J gene TRBJ1-2, with D uncertain. Trimming cost V 5 bases and J 8 bases, with 10 bases left between them. CDR1 SGHRS and CDR2 YFSETQ come from the germline V gene. This CDR3 spans 11 amino acids. CDR3 protein: CASRSVWGYTF. In DNA, the CDR3 is TGCGCCAGCAGGTCGGTCTGGGGCTACACCTTC.

The chain has TRBV18 and TRBJ2-1; D perhaps matches TRBD2 (5 bases). This CDR3 region has 13 residues. The germline V and J ends were trimmed by 3 bases and 8 bases, with 11 bases remaining between them. Germline CDR1 is KGHSH and CDR2 is LQKENI. The CDR3 DNA reads TGTGCCAGCTCACCTACTAGGTCCCATGAGCAGTTCTTC. It encodes CASSPTRSHEQFF.

V gene TRBV9 combines with J gene TRBJ2-1, with D maybe TRBD2 (5 bases). Germline lookup yields CDR1 SGDLS and CDR2 YYNGEE. The CDR3 is 16 residues long. Trimming cost V 0 bases and J 0 bases, with 10 bases left between them. The CDR3 region is CASSVGLGSSYNEQFF. The CDR3 DNA reads as TGTGCCAGCAGCGTAGGCCTAGGGAGCTCCTACAATGAGCAGTTCTTC. The variable domain in full, completed from reference TRBV9 and TRBJ2-1, reads DSGVTQTPKHLITATGQRVTLRCSPRSGDLSVYWYQQSLDQGLQFLIQYYNGEERAKGNILERFSAQQFPDLHSELNLSSLELGDSALYFCASSVGLGSSYNEQFFGPGTRLTVL.

This rearrangement joins TRBV19 to TRBJ1-2; D gene uncertain. Deletions cut 0 bases from V and 4 bases from J, with 9 bases between. The CDR3 sequence is 14 residues long. From germline, CDR1 is LNHDA and CDR2 SQIVND (reference sequence). The CDR3 sequence is CASSIDWSSYGYTF. The CDR3 DNA is TGTGCCAGTAGTATAGATTGGAGTTCCTATGGCTACACCTTC.

The table lists this clone with a count of one. The chain uses TRBV24-1 and TRBJ2-1; D might be TRBD2 (5 bases). This CDR3 is 17 amino acids long. Germline values: CDR1 KGHDR, CDR2 SFDVKD. The V end was cut by 5 bases, the J end by 0 bases, with 16 bases between. In DNA, the CDR3 is TGTGCCACCAGTGGCCGGGGAGCGGATGACTCCTACAATGAGCAGTTCTTC. Translated: CATSGRGADDSYNEQFF.

The chain couples TRBV18 to TRBJ2-1; possibly TRBD2 for D (5 bases). The CDR3 length is 16 residues. CDR1 KGHSH and CDR2 LQKENI come from the germline V gene. V was cut by 2 bases and J by 3 bases, with 14 bases left in between. CDR3: CASSPVWRRNYNEQFF. CDR3 DNA: TGTGCCAGCTCACCAGTTTGGAGGAGAAACTACAATGAGCAGTTCTTC.

The chain combines TRBV7-2 with TRBJ2-7; possibly TRBD1 for D (6 bases). Germline-derived CDR1 and CDR2 are SGHTA and FQGNSA. Trimming removed 5 bases at V and 4 bases at J, with 9 bases between. The CDR3 is made up of 12 amino acids. DNA of the CDR3: TGTGCCAGCAGCGTAGACAGGTACGAGCAGTACTTC. Its translation is CASSVDRYEQYF.

V gene TRBV3-1 (or the pseudogene TRBV3-2) combines with J gene TRBJ2-3, with D perhaps TRBD2 (6 bases). CDR3 length: 14 amino acids. Germline V gene lookup returns CDR1 LGHDT and CDR2 YNNKEL (reference sequence). Trimming cost V 4 bases and J 6 bases, with 14 bases left between them. This CDR3 reads CASSLGLSGDTQYF. Written as DNA, the CDR3 is TGTGCCAGCAGCCTGGGACTTTCCGGGGATACGCAGTATTTT.

The gene calls are TRBV5-1 and TRBJ1-4; D possibly corresponds to TRBD1 (6 bases). Trimming took off 2 bases at V and 11 bases at J, with 16 bases between the two ends. The CDR3 sequence is 14 residues long. Germline assignment: CDR1 SGHRS and CDR2 YFSETQ. Here the CDR3 DNA reads TGCGCCAGCAGCTTACAGGGAGAAGAAAAGAAACTGTTTTTT. Its protein product is CASSLQGEEKKLFF. Full variable domain (rest looked up from reference TRBV5-1 and TRBJ1-4): KAGVTQTPRYLIKTRGQQVTLSCSPISGHRSVSWYQQTPGQGLQFLFEYFSETQRNKGNFPGRFSGRQFSNSRSEMNVSTLELGDSALYLCASSLQGEEKKLFFGSGTQLSVL.

CDR3 in amino acids: CASSILPGGNQPQHF. The CDR3 DNA reads TGTGCCAGTAGTATCCTCCCAGGGGGCAATCAGCCCCAGCATTTT. The chain uses TRBV19 and TRBJ1-5; tentative D call: TRBD1 (6 bases). Per the germline V gene, CDR1 is LNHDA and CDR2 is SQIVND (reference sequence). V lost 3 bases, J lost 2 bases, and 11 bases lay in between. This CDR3 region has 15 residues.

This clone was detected a few times. The CDR3 bases are TGCAGCGTTGAGCGGGACAGTTCCTACAATGAGCAGTTCTTC. Amino acids: CSVERDSSYNEQFF. This sequence joins TRBV29-1 and TRBJ2-1; possible D gene TRBD1, 7 bases. CDR3 length equals 14 residues. Trimming took off 3 bases at V and 1 base at J, with 10 bases between the two ends. The germline gives CDR1 SQVTM, CDR2 ANQGSEA.

This clone was found a few times. The chain joins TRBV9 to TRBJ1-2; 7 nucleotides agree with TRBD1. Germline loops: CDR1 SGDLS, CDR2 YYNGEE. After removal of 4 bases from V and 5 bases from J, the junction contained 8 bases not matched to a gene. The CDR3 length is 14 residues. The CDR3 DNA is TGTGCCAGCAGCTACACGACAGGGAGATATGGCTACACCTTC. It yields the protein CASSYTTGRYGYTF.

The V and J genes are TRBV19 and TRBJ2-7; 11 nucleotides line up with TRBD2. Germline V gives CDR1 LNHDA, CDR2 SQIVND (reference sequence). With V trimmed by 6 bases and J by 7 bases, 5 bases remained unmatched. There are 13 residues in the CDR3. CDR3: CASSLAGGWEQYF. The CDR3 coding sequence is TGTGCCAGTAGCCTAGCGGGAGGTTGGGAGCAGTACTTC.

The V and J genes are TRBV18 and TRBJ1-5; no reliable D call. With 2 bases removed from V and 7 bases from J, the gap between germline ends came to 9 bases. Germline V gene data show CDR1 as KGHSH and CDR2 as LQKENI. The CDR3 contains 13 residues. Here the CDR3 DNA reads TGTGCCAGCTCACCAAACCGGGTGCAGCCCCAGCATTTT. This translates into CASSPNRVQPQHF.

Only a few counts were recorded for this clone. The chain joins TRBV7-6 to TRBJ2-7; D call uncertain. The germline V gene has CDR1 SGHVS and CDR2 FNYEAQ. V lost 1 base, J lost 0 bases, and 10 bases lay in between. The CDR3 spans 15 residues. Written as DNA, the CDR3 is TGTGCCAGCAGCTTAGAGCTCGGGTCCTCCTACGAGCAGTACTTC. Translation: CASSLELGSSYEQYF.

This clone was picked up one time. This chain links TRBV4-2 with TRBJ2-5; TRBD1 agrees at 9 bases. V lost 2 bases, J lost 1 base, and 11 bases stayed unmatched. CDR3 size: 18 residues. The germline V gene encodes CDR1 LGHNA and CDR2 YNFKEQ. Here the CDR3 reads CASSQLQGARSIQETQYF. The CDR3 DNA sequence: TGTGCCAGCAGCCAACTACAGGGGGCGCGGAGTATCCAAGAGACCCAGTACTTC.

This chain joins TRBV18 and TRBJ2-2; D may be TRBD2 (6 bases). The CDR3 runs 15 residues. V gave up 2 bases and J gave up 3 bases, with 10 bases separating them. Per germline, CDR1 KGHSH and CDR2 LQKENI. The chain's CDR3 is CASSPIERDTGELFF. CDR3 nucleotide sequence: TGTGCCAGCTCACCAATCGAGCGGGACACCGGGGAGCTGTTTTTT.

V usage is TRBV4-1 and J usage is TRBJ2-3, with D perhaps matching TRBD2 (6 bases). V was trimmed by 0 bases and J by 0 bases, leaving 19 bases between them. Germline assignment: CDR1 MGHRA and CDR2 YSYEKL. The CDR3 covers 19 residues. CDR3: CASSQDGGGGTFSTDTQYF. For the CDR3, the DNA is TGCGCCAGCAGCCAAGATGGTGGAGGTGGGACTTTCAGCACAGATACGCAGTATTTT.

This chain links TRBV5-4 with TRBJ2-7; 9 nucleotides line up with TRBD1. V shed 2 bases, J shed 2 bases, and the junction held 11 bases outside the gene matches. Germline CDR1 and CDR2: SGHNT and YYREEE (reference sequence). The CDR3 contains 17 residues. The CDR3 DNA follows: TGTGCCAGCAGCTTTGGTAGTCCCTGGACAGGGGCCTACGAGCAGTACTTC. Its protein is CASSFGSPWTGAYEQYF. Supplemented by reference TRBV5-4 and TRBJ2-7, the full variable domain reads ETGVTQSPTHLIKTRGQQVTLRCSSQSGHNTVSWYQQALGQGPQFIFQYYREEENGRGNFPPRFSGLQFPNYSSELNVNALELDDSALYLCASSFGSPWTGAYEQYFGPGTRLTVT.

The V and J genes are TRBV7-9 and TRBJ1-6; 7 bases align to TRBD1. The CDR3 is 13 amino acids. After removal of 7 bases from V and 10 bases from J, the junction contained 7 bases not matched to a gene. Germline-derived CDR1 and CDR2 are SEHNR and FQNEAQ (reference sequence). CDR3 in amino acids: CASTQTGDSPLHF. In nucleotides, the CDR3 is TGTGCCAGCACCCAAACAGGGGACTCACCCCTCCACTTT.

This clone has only a few counts. J is TRBJ2-2 and V is TRBV5-4, with 12 bases identical to TRBD2. This CDR3 has 16 amino acids. V trimming: 1 base; J trimming: 5 bases; junction bases outside the gene matches: 3. Germline V gives CDR1 SGHNT, CDR2 YYREEE (reference sequence). The CDR3 DNA reads as TGTGCCAGCAGCTTGAAACTAGCGGGAGGTACCGGGGAGCTGTTTTTT. Translated: CASSLKLAGGTGELFF.

The chain joins TRBV4-1 to TRBJ1-2; 7 nucleotides align to TRBD1. CDR3 length equals 14 residues. CDR1 and CDR2 from the germline V gene are MGHRA and YSYEKL. V trimming: 2 bases; J trimming: 6 bases; junction bases outside the gene matches: 6. The CDR3 loop is CASSQLTGYHGYTF. CDR3 DNA sequence: TGCGCCAGCAGCCAACTGACAGGGTATCATGGCTACACCTTC.

J is TRBJ2-3 and V is TRBV19, with 10 bases identical to TRBD2. J lost 1 base, V lost 4 bases, and 8 bases had no gene match. The length of the CDR3 is 17 residues. Germline V gene sequence: CDR1 LNHDA, CDR2 SQIVND (reference sequence). CDR3 in DNA: TGTGCCAGTAGTACACACCTCACTAGCGGGGGCACAGATACGCAGTATTTT. Protein sequence: CASSTHLTSGGTDTQYF.

The chain links TRBV27 to TRBJ2-7, with 8 bases fitting TRBD1. Trimming took 6 bases from V and 4 from J; bases not matched to a gene: 5. The germline V gene encodes CDR1 MNHEY and CDR2 SMNVEV (reference sequence). The CDR3 spans 13 residues. The CDR3 DNA sequence: TGTGCCAGCAGAGGACAGGGCTTTTACGAGCAGTACTTC. This sequence encodes CASRGQGFYEQYF.

The chain links TRBV4-3 to TRBJ2-3, with D perhaps matching TRBD2 (5 bases). Trimming stripped 1 base from V and 6 bases from J, with 8 bases between. Germline loops: CDR1 LGHNA, CDR2 YSLEER. The length of the CDR3 is 13 residues. The CDR3 sequence is CASSQGRRDTQYF. Written as DNA, the CDR3 is TGCGCCAGCAGCCAAGGGAGGCGGGATACGCAGTATTTT.

V gene TRBV12-3 or TRBV12-4 combines with J gene TRBJ2-5, with a tentative D call TRBD2 (7 bases). The CDR3 spans 13 residues. V lost 7 bases to trimming and J lost 4 bases, with 13 bases between them. This chain's CDR3 is CASIGGPGETQYF. The CDR3 bases are TGTGCCAGCATCGGGGGGCCGGGAGAGACCCAGTACTTC.

This chain joins TRBV30 and TRBJ1-1; perhaps TRBD1 as D (6 bases). V lost 4 bases to trimming and J lost 5 bases, with 23 bases between them. The CDR3 consists of 16 residues. Germline-derived CDR1 and CDR2 are GTSNPN and SVGIG (reference sequence). The chain's CDR3 is CAWTTLSGTIRTEAFF. The CDR3, as DNA: TGTGCCTGGACCACCCTCTCGGGGACAATCCGAACTGAAGCTTTCTTT.

The gene calls are TRBV12-5 and TRBJ1-2, with 10 bases identical to TRBD1. V was clipped by 5 bases and J by 7 bases; unmatched bases: 10. Germline values: CDR1 LGHNT, CDR2 FRNRAP. CDR3 size: 15 residues. CDR3 amino acids: CASGRGGQGFFGYTF. Here the CDR3 DNA reads TGTGCTAGTGGTAGGGGGGGACAGGGGTTTTTTGGCTACACCTTC.